Sequencing of this TCR beta chain was carried out in a study of T cells after yellow fever vaccination (dated by TCRdb to between 2018 and 2021). Broadly, across the study: The SMART-Seq v4 Ultra Low Input RNA kit was used to prepare libraries from fractions with low cell numbers. To follow T-cell clones before and after primary and booster YFV17D yellow fever vaccination, bulk TCR alpha and beta repertoires were sequenced over time. The cohort comprised two healthy male donors, one aged 18 to 29 and one aged 30 to 39 years. Blood was drawn at multiple timepoints before and after primary and secondary immunization, with bulk PBMC replicates and cell subsets isolated. What the authors observed across the whole study: The secondary T-cell response was found to be weaker but faster than the primary response, with a peak reached on day 5 rather than on day 15. The study included only two donors, which limits how far the findings can be generalized. Most clones expanded after primary vaccination were re-detected after the booster (almost 98% of CD4 and roughly 87% of CD8), suggesting broad memory maintenance. Computational filtering was required because FACS-sorted repertoires could contain abundant contaminating clonotypes from the bulk population. A small share of clonotypes was detected in both CD4 and CD8 compartments, with the overlap likely arising from convergent recombination.

At the junction V is shortened by 4 bases and J by 7 bases; bases outside the gene matches: 7. From its cysteine to its phenylalanine, the CDR3 spans 13 amino acids. Only the CDR3 DNA stays, 39 bases, in frame from base 1. The germline V gene yields SGDLS for CDR1 and YYNGEE for CDR2. TCR cDNA was synthesized by 5'RACE template switching, through which a universal primer site and unique molecular identifiers were introduced. cDNA synthesis was primed from both the TCR alpha and TCR beta constant segments. Library amplification involved two PCR steps, and the second step added sample barcodes and sequencing adapters. Sequencing of libraries was done on Illumina HiSeq 2500 (2x100 bp) or NovaSeq (2x150 bp). Processing in the source paper ran as follows. Demultiplexing of reads and collapsing into UMI consensus sequences were performed with MIGEC, and V(D)J alignment was carried out with MiXCR. Clonotypes responding to the vaccine were identified with edgeR on replicate PBMC samples, with the criteria of FDR below 0.01 and a log2 fold change above 5 up to day 15. Each bulk clonotype received a CD4 or CD8 identity based on whether the sequenced CD4 or CD8 repertoire contained that clonotype at higher abundance. The public reads were reprocessed in TCRdb via fastp at Q25 and MiXCR, keeping in-frame beta chains. Each entry is one CDR3 protein sequence, shown with its most common DNA and genes. It is TCRdb's table, rather than the study itself, that gives the V and J calls and clone size. The sample profile shows hundreds of thousands of distinct CDR3 sequences; about 12% of them were found once. Of the sample, more than 13% is held by the ten largest clones.

About this clonotype itself: What antigen it recognizes has not been identified. Base-call qualities are not available, and no considerably larger clone is one nucleotide away.

According to the study, the label for this sample's treatment or condition signals: live attenuated yellow fever vaccine strain. Two biological replicates of bulk PBMCs were collected at each blood-draw timepoint. PBMCs were isolated from peripheral blood using a standard Ficoll-Paque protocol. TriZol was used to extract RNA from bulk PBMCs, from CD4 and CD8 fractions, and from dextramer-positive and dextramer-negative fractions. The sequence was obtained from a young man who received the YFV17D yellow fever vaccine. The sample was PBMCs, taken on the day of the yellow fever booster vaccination. The chain uses TRBV9 and TRBJ2-7, with TRBD1 matching 8 junction bases. The DNA is TGTGCCAGCAGCATCGGGACAGGCTTGGAGCAGTACTTC. Its protein reads: CASSIGTGLEQYF.